The following is a TCR beta chain sequence with its context. V lost 10 bases and J lost 4; bases outside the gene matches: 4. This CDR3 comprises 12 residues. CDR1 is MNHNS, CDR2 SASEGT, per germline. Clones were sequenced by immunoSEQ multiplex PCR, and TCRdb holds only the in-frame ones, with some missing. The profile shows around 96,000 clones, approximately 90% of them singletons. The sample is drawn from a study of graft-versus-host responses after intestinal transplantation. The sample was PBMCs, taken roughly 68 weeks after intestinal transplant. The genes are TRBV6-1 and TRBJ1-2, with 9 bases matching TRBD1. The source is a human patient who received an intestinal transplant, so some T cells may come from the graft donor. CDR3 protein: CATRQGGYGYTF. The CDR3 coding sequence is TGTGCCACCCGACAGGGGGGCTATGGCTACACCTTC.